The rows below give T cell receptor beta chains drawn from one sample of a study of blood T cell repertoires in COVID-19. This table comes from immunoSEQ multiplex PCR, and its TCRdb copy is limited to in-frame clones, with some not included. The table has hundreds of thousands of clones, around four fifths seen once; the top ten hold 15% to 20%. Sequencing used peripheral blood. These receptors all come from a man under 40 with active or convalescent COVID-19. Both conserved end residues are part of each CDR3. A D gene is named only where the DNA matches it firmly. The size of a clone is reported for some rows only, either as once, few or many, or as a class for expanded clones.

V gene	D gene	J gene	clone size	CDR3 protein	CDR3 DNA
TRBV4-3	-	TRBJ1-1	once	CASSQDRTGPEAFF	TGCGCCAGCAGCCAAGATCGGACTGGACCTGAAGCTTTCTTT
TRBV6-5	TRBD2	TRBJ2-1	-	CASSRTSDEQFF	TGTGCCAGCAGTCGAACTAGCGATGAGCAGTTCTTC
TRBV12-3/TRBV12-4	TRBD1	TRBJ1-1	-	CASRQGTGTEAFF	TGTGCCAGCAGACAGGGGACGGGCACTGAAGCTTTCTTT
TRBV14	-	TRBJ2-7	-	CASSEEPGTSPYEQYF	TGTGCCAGCAGCGAAGAGCCGGGAACCAGCCCCTACGAGCAGTACTTC
TRBV18	-	TRBJ2-2	-	CASSPTGLDLRTGELFF	TGTGCCAGCTCCCCGACGGGGTTGGACCTAAGGACCGGGGAGCTGTTTTTT
TRBV4-3	-	TRBJ2-1	-	CASSQDGRVYNEQFF	TGCGCCAGCAGCCAAGATGGCAGGGTTTACAATGAGCAGTTCTTC
TRBV29-1	TRBD2	TRBJ2-3	-	CSTGLAGGGTDTQYF	TGCAGCACGGGACTAGCGGGGGGAGGCACAGATACGCAGTATTTT
TRBV28	-	TRBJ1-2	-	CASSPRQYYGYTF	TGTGCCAGCAGCCCGAGACAGTATTATGGCTACACCTTC
TRBV24-1	-	TRBJ2-7	-	CATSEDRETSEQYF	TGTGCCACCAGTGAGGACCGGGAAACCTCCGAGCAGTACTTC
TRBV7-2	-	TRBJ1-5	-	CASSLTGGQPQHF	TGTGCCAGCAGCTTGACCGGGGGTCAGCCCCAGCATTTT
TRBV27	TRBD2	TRBJ2-3	-	CASSPRTSLSTDTQYF	TGTGCCAGCAGTCCAAGGACTAGCCTGAGCACAGATACGCAGTATTTT
TRBV7-2	TRBD1	TRBJ2-7	-	CASSPSRDRVPREQYF	TGTGCCAGCAGCCCCTCCCGGGACAGGGTCCCTCGAGAGCAGTACTTC
TRBV2	-	TRBJ1-5	-	CASSVSGNQPQHF	TGTGCCAGCAGTGTTTCCGGCAATCAGCCCCAGCATTTT
TRBV11-2	-	TRBJ1-1	-	CASSPRTGGNTEAFF	TGTGCCAGCAGCCCCCGGACGGGGGGGAACACTGAAGCTTTCTTT
TRBV29-1	-	TRBJ1-2	-	CSVVGQGHGYTF	TGCAGCGTTGTGGGCCAGGGTCATGGCTACACCTTC
TRBV24-1	-	TRBJ2-3	-	CATSDFGVSTDTQYF	TGTGCCACCAGTGATTTCGGGGTTAGCACAGATACGCAGTATTTT
TRBV24-1	TRBD2	TRBJ2-1	-	CATSKSGGRGLNEQFF	TGTGCCACCAGTAAGTCGGGCGGGAGGGGTCTCAATGAGCAGTTCTTC
TRBV3-1/TRBV3-2	-	TRBJ2-7	-	CASSRRGEQYF	TGTGCCAGCAGCCGTAGGGGGGAGCAGTACTTC
TRBV28	-	TRBJ1-2	-	CASSPPGTKHRYGYTF	TGTGCCAGCAGTCCCCCAGGGACAAAACACCGTTATGGCTACACCTTC
TRBV11-2	TRBD2	TRBJ2-6	once	CASSLVGGTVGANVLTF	TGTGCCAGCAGCTTAGTGGGGGGGACGGTTGGGGCCAACGTCCTGACTTTC
TRBV2	-	TRBJ1-5	few	CASSGAGFSF	TGTGCCAGCAGCGGAGCCGGGTTCAGTTTT
TRBV3-1/TRBV3-2	TRBD2	TRBJ2-7	-	CASSHVRGGYSYEQYF	TGTGCCAGCAGCCACGTTCGCGGGGGTTACTCCTATGAGCAGTACTTC
TRBV7-9	-	TRBJ1-4	-	CASSPPVQGTNEKLFF	TGTGCCAGCAGCCCCCCCGTTCAGGGCACTAATGAAAAACTGTTTTTT
TRBV28	TRBD1	TRBJ1-2	once	CASTLTGVLRGYTF	TGTGCCAGCACCTTGACAGGGGTGCTGCGTGGCTACACCTTC
TRBV15	-	TRBJ2-3	-	CATSRELTSTDTQYF	TGTGCCACCAGCAGAGAGCTAACTAGCACAGATACGCAGTATTTT
TRBV5-6	-	TRBJ2-3	-	CASSVTDTQYF	TGTGCCAGCAGCGTAACAGATACGCAGTATTTT
TRBV27	TRBD2	TRBJ2-7	-	CASRRAGGPYEQYF	TGTGCCAGCAGGCGAGCGGGAGGGCCCTACGAGCAGTACTTC
TRBV4-1	TRBD1	TRBJ1-1	-	CASSTRQGNTEAFF	TGCGCCAGCAGCACCCGACAGGGGAACACTGAAGCTTTCTTT
TRBV3-1/TRBV3-2	TRBD1	TRBJ1-1	-	CASSQWDRVNTEAFF	TGTGCCAGCAGCCAATGGGACAGGGTGAACACTGAAGCTTTCTTT
TRBV6-5	-	TRBJ1-2	-	CASSYSGSGGYTF	TGTGCCAGCAGTTACTCTGGGAGTGGGGGCTACACCTTC
TRBV4-3	TRBD1	TRBJ2-7	few	CASRQGTDSSYEQYF	TGCGCCAGCAGACAAGGGACAGACAGCTCCTACGAGCAGTACTTC
TRBV28	-	TRBJ1-2	-	CASSERIYGYTF	TGTGCCAGCAGTGAGCGGATCTATGGCTACACCTTC
TRBV4-2	-	TRBJ2-2	-	CASSQEGSQAGELFF	TGTGCCAGCAGCCAAGAGGGTTCCCAGGCCGGGGAGCTGTTTTTT
TRBV7-2	-	TRBJ2-5	-	CASSLEGRVRETQYF	TGTGCCAGCAGCTTAGAAGGTCGGGTTCGAGAGACCCAGTACTTC
TRBV27	-	TRBJ2-2	-	CASSPRDWTANTGELFF	TGTGCCAGCAGTCCCCGGGATTGGACAGCGAACACCGGGGAGCTGTTTTTT
TRBV15	TRBD2	TRBJ2-7	-	CATSRDTPAGTSYEQYF	TGTGCCACCAGCAGAGACACCCCCGCTGGGACTAGCTACGAGCAGTACTTC
TRBV11-3	-	TRBJ1-5	-	CASSLPPVPPNQPQHF	TGTGCCAGCAGCTTACCCCCCGTCCCCCCCAATCAGCCCCAGCATTTT
TRBV15	TRBD2	TRBJ2-7	-	CATSRFSGLAGLYEQYF	TGTGCCACCAGCAGATTCAGCGGACTAGCGGGATTGTACGAGCAGTACTTC
TRBV28	TRBD1	TRBJ2-1	few	CATLGQGILNEQFF	TGTGCCACCCTAGGACAGGGAATTCTTAATGAGCAGTTCTTC
TRBV4-2	-	TRBJ2-7	-	CASSQGVGSYEQYF	TGTGCCAGCAGCCAGGGAGTGGGGTCCTACGAGCAGTACTTC
TRBV14	TRBD1	TRBJ2-7	-	CASSQGGTASYEQYF	TGTGCCAGCAGCCAAGGGGGGACAGCTTCCTACGAGCAGTACTTC
TRBV7-2	-	TRBJ2-7	-	CASSLDNGAPYEQYF	TGTGCCAGCAGCTTAGATAATGGGGCTCCCTACGAGCAGTACTTC
TRBV28	-	TRBJ2-7	-	CASRPGDDYEQYF	TGTGCCAGCAGACCAGGGGACGACTACGAGCAGTACTTC
TRBV3-1/TRBV3-2	TRBD1	TRBJ1-6	-	CARPEDRDNSPLHF	TGTGCCAGACCGGAGGACAGGGATAATTCACCCCTCCACTTT